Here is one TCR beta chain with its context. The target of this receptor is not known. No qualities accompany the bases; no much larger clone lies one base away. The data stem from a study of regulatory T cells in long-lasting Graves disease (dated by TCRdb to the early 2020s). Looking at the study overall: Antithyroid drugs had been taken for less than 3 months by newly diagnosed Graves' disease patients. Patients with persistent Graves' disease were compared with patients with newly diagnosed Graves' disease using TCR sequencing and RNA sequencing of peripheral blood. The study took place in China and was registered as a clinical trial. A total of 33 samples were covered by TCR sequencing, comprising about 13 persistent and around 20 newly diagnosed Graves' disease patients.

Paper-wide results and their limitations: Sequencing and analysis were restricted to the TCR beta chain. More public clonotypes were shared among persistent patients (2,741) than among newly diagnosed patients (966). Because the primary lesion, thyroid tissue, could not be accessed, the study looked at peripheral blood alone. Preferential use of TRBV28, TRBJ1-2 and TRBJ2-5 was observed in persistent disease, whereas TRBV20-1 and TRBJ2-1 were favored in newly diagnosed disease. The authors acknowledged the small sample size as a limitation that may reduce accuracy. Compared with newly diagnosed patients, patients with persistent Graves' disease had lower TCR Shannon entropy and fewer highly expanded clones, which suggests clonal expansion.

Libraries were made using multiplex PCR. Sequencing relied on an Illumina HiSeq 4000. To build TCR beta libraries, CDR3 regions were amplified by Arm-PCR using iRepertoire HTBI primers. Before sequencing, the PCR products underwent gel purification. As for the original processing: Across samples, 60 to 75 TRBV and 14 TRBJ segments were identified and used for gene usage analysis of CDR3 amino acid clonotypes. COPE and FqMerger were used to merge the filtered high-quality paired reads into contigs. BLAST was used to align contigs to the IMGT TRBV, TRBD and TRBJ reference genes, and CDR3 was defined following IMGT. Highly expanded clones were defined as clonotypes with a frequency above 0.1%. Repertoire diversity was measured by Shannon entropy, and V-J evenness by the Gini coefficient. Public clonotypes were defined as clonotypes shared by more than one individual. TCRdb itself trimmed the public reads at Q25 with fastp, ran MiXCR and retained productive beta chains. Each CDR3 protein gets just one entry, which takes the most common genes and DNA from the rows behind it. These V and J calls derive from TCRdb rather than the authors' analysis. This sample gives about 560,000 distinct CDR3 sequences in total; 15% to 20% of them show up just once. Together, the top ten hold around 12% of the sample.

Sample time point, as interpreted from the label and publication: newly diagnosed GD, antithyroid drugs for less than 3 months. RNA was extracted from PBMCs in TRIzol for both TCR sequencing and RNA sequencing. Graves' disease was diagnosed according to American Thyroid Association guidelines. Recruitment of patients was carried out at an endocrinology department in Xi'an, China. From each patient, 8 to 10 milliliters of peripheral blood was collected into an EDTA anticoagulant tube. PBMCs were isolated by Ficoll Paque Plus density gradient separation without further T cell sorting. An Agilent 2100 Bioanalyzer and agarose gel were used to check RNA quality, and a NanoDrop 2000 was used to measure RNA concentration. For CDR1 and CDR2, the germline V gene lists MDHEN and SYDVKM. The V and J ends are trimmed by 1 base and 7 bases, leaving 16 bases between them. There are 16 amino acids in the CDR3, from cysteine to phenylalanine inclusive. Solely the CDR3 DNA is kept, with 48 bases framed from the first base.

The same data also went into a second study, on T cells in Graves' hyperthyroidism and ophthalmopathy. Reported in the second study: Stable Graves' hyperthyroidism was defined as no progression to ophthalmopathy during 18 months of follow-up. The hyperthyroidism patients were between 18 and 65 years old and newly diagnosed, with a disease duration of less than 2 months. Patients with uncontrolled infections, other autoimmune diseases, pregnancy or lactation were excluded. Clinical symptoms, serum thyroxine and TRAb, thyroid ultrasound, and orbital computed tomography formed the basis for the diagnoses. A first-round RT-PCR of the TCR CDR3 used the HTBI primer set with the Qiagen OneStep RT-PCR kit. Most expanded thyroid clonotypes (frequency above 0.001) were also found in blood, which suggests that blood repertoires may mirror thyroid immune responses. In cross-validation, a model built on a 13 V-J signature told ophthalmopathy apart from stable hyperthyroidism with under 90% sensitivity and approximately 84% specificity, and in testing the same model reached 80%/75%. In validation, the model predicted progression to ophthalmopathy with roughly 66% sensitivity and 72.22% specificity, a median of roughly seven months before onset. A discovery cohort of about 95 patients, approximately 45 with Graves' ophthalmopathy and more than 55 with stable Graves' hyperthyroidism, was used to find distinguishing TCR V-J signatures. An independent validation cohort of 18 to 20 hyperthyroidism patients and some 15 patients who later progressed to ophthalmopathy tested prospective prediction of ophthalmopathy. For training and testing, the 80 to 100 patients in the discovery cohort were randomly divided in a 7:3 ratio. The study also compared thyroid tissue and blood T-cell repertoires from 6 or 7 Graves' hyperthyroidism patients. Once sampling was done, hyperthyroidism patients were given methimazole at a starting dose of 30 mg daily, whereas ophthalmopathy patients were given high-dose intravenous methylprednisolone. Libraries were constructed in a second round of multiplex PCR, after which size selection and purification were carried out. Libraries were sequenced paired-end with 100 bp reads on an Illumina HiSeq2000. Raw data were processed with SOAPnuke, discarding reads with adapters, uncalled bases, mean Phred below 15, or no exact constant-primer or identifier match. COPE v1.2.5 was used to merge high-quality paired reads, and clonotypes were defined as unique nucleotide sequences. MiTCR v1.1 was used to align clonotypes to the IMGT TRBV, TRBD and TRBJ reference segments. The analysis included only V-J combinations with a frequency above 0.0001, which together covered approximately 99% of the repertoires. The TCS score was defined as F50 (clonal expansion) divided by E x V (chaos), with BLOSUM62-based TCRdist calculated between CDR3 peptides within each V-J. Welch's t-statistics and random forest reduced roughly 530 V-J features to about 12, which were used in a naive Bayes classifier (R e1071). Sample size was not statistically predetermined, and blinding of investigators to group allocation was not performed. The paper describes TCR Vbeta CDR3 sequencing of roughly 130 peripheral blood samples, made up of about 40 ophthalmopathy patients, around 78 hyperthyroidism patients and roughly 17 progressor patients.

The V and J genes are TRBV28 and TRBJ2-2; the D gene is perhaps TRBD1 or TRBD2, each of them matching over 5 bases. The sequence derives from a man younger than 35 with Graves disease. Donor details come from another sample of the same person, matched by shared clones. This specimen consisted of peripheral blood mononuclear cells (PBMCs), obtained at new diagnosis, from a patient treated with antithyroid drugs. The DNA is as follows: TGTGCCAGCAGTTTATACTATAGAGTGGGGGTCGGGGAGCTGTTTTTT. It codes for CASSLYYRVGVGELFF.